The clone carrying this T cell receptor (beta chain) was recorded once. What it binds is not known. The CDR3 spans 14 residues. V lost 6 bases and J lost 5; bases outside the gene matches: 5. Germline lookup yields CDR1 MNHEY and CDR2 SVGAGI. These data come from a study of cytomegalovirus exposure and HLA in healthy donors. Study-wide context: There were over 350 genotyped donors. Of these, about 80% fell in the genetic ancestry cluster associated with self-reported Caucasian donors. Study conclusions and caveats: CMV antigen specificity of a few CMV-associated chains was confirmed in vitro. Most of the TCR beta V segments (in an earlier analysis) were productive either about 87% or about 30% of the time.

Both 60 Vbeta primers and 13 Jbeta primers went into the PCR. Repertoires were generated with immunoSEQ multiplex PCR, while TCRdb's copy carries only in-frame clones and drops some. The sample yields some 100,000 clones, 75% to 85% seen once. The specimen was PBMCs. This chain connects TRBV6-5 to TRBJ2-2; 8 positions match TRBD1. This receptor was identified in a male donor in good health and CMV-seropositive. The CDR3 DNA reads TGTGCCAGCAGCCTACAGGGGGGAACCGGGGAGCTGTTTTTT. This gives the protein CASSLQGGTGELFF.